This T cell receptor (beta chain) was retrieved from a study of memory CD4+ T cells and cytomegalovirus serostatus. Trimming pared 2 bases from V and 1 base from J, leaving 5 bases between. The CDR3 sequence is 13 residues long. CDR1 is KGHSH and CDR2 is LQKENI in the germline V gene. Single viable CD3+CD4+CD8-CD45RO+ cells were sorted as the memory CD4+ T cells. Under the authors' procedure: After removing out-of-frame reads, around 2.2 million distinct TCRbeta sequences remained. The data were produced by immunoSEQ multiplex PCR, yet TCRdb's version contains in-frame clones alone and is incomplete. V, J and clone size are those of that table, while D and trimming were read from the DNA. Of over 65,000 clones in the sample, around 80% were seen once. Study-level points and caveats: Suggested: most of the CMV-linked TCR signature lies in CD4+ memory cells. Of 150 to 200 reported CMV TCRbeta sequences, roughly 70 were found in memory CD4+ repertoires.

On this clone: Its antigen remains unidentified.

Source material: memory CD4+ T cells from blood. J is TRBJ1-1 and V is TRBV18; no clear D. The source is an adult in good health and CMV-seronegative. The CDR3: CASSPGRNTEAFF. CDR3 in DNA: TGTGCCAGCTCACCAGGGAGGAACACTGAAGCTTTCTTT.